Following are 10 T cell receptor beta chains from one sample sequenced in a study of blood T cells in healthy people across ages. Together with a sample-barcoded 5' primer, a J-beta primer mix was included in a second PCR lasting roughly 6 to 12 cycles. TCRdb re-called the 5' RACE reads with MiXCR, one entry per CDR3 protein. The repertoire consists of approximately 900,000 distinct CDR3 sequences, with about 48% occurring once and the leading ten covering roughly 12%. The specimen sequenced was blood. The source of these receptors is a man aged 30 to 39 in good health.

The chain carries TRBV24-1 and TRBJ2-7, with a possible D match to TRBD1 (5 bases). The germline gives CDR1 KGHDR, CDR2 SFDVKD. The CDR3 is made up of 13 amino acids. Trimming took 7 bases from V and 3 from J, leaving 12 bases between them. The chain's CDR3 is CATSDSSVYEQYF. In DNA form, the CDR3 reads TGTGCCACCAGCGACAGTTCTGTCTACGAGCAGTACTTC.

The genes are TRBV28 and TRBJ1-5; 9 nucleotides match TRBD1. This CDR3 is built from 15 residues. V lost 8 bases to trimming and J lost 2 bases; unmatched junction nucleotides: 7. Germline V CDR1 and CDR2: MDHEN, SYDVKM. The CDR3 protein is CASRTGGSGNQPQHF. For the CDR3, the DNA is TGTGCCAGCCGTACAGGGGGCAGTGGCAATCAGCCCCAGCATTTT.

V is TRBV12-3 or TRBV12-4 and J is TRBJ1-5; D might be TRBD1 (5 bases). V was clipped by 0 bases and J by 0 bases, with 15 bases between them. The CDR3 loop spans 18 amino acids. CDR3 nucleotides: TGTGCCAGCAGTTTAGCGTGGCGGGAGGGGATTAGCAATCAGCCCCAGCATTTT. Translation gives CASSLAWREGISNQPQHF.

This clonotype was observed a single time. The chain has TRBV12-3 or TRBV12-4 and TRBJ1-5, with D possibly TRBD1 on 6 matching bases. CDR3 size: 13 residues. Trimming left V 8 bases short and J 3 bases short, with 11 bases between. DNA of the CDR3: TGTGCCAGCGCGGACAGCAACAATCAGCCCCAGCATTTT. Translating it yields CASADSNNQPQHF.

The rearrangement uses TRBV27 and TRBJ2-5; D remains ambiguous. CDR1 and CDR2 (germline): MNHEY, SMNVEV (reference sequence). The length of the CDR3 is 15 residues. The V and J ends lost 1 base and 0 bases respectively, with 9 bases between them. The CDR3 region is CASSLWVGYQETQYF. The CDR3 DNA sequence: TGTGCCAGCAGTTTATGGGTGGGGTACCAAGAGACCCAGTACTTC.

A few counts support this clonotype. The chain carries TRBV27 and TRBJ1-2, with D possibly TRBD1 on 5 matching bases. In germline, CDR1 is MNHEY, CDR2 SMNVEV (reference sequence). V lost 6 bases, J lost 6 bases, and 11 bases lay in between. The CDR3 covers 12 residues. CDR3 nucleotides: TGTGCCAGCAGATTTCAGGGAAATGGCTACACCTTC. This sequence encodes CASRFQGNGYTF.

J is TRBJ1-4 and V is TRBV7-2; no reliable D call. Germline-derived CDR1 and CDR2 are SGHTA and FQGNSA. Trimming cost V 1 base and J 8 bases, with 11 bases left between them. The CDR3 extends over 14 amino acids. CDR3 residues: CASSLGSREEKLFF. Written as DNA, the CDR3 is TGTGCCAGCAGCTTAGGGTCTAGGGAGGAAAAACTGTTTTTT. Looking up the rest from reference TRBV7-2 and TRBJ1-4 gives the full variable domain: GAGVSQSPSNKVTEKGKDVELRCDPISGHTALYWYRQSLGQGLEFLIYFQGNSAPDKSGLPSDRFSAERTGGSVSTLTIQRTQQEDSAVYLCASSLGSREEKLFFGSGTQLSVL.

Comments on this clonotype: A much larger clone lies a single base off, so this may be a read error. This rearrangement joins TRBV7-2 to TRBJ2-1; 7 bases align to TRBD1. Germline-derived CDR1 and CDR2 are SGHTA and FQGNSA. This CDR3 comprises 15 residues. CDR3 sequence (DNA): TGTGCCAGCAGCACGCTGACAGGGCCCTACAATGAGCGGTTCTTC. Encoded protein: CASSTLTGPYNERFF. Variable domain in full (rest from reference TRBV7-2 and TRBJ2-1): GAGVSQSPSNKVTEKGKDVELRCDPISGHTALYWYRQSLGQGLEFLIYFQGNSAPDKSGLPSDRFSAERTGGSVSTLTIQRTQQEDSAVYLCASSTLTGPYNERFFGPGTRLTVL.

In DNA, the CDR3 is TGTGCCAGCAGTTGGACCGGGACAGGGGCCTACGAGCAGTACTTC. It translates to CASSWTGTGAYEQYF. The rearrangement uses TRBV27 and TRBJ2-7; 10 bases are shared with TRBD1. Unmatched junction bases numbered 5, after V lost 4 bases and J lost 2 bases. This CDR3 comprises 15 residues. The germline gives CDR1 MNHEY, CDR2 SMNVEV (reference sequence).

This chain uses TRBV3-1 with TRBJ2-7; possible D gene TRBD1, 6 bases. V lost 0 bases, J lost 3 bases, and 15 bases lay in between. There are 16 residues in the CDR3. Germline loops: CDR1 LGHDT, CDR2 YNNKEL (reference sequence). The CDR3 region has the DNA TGTGCCAGCAGCCAAGAGAGGGTACAGGGCCACTACGAGCAGTACTTC. Encoded protein: CASSQERVQGHYEQYF.